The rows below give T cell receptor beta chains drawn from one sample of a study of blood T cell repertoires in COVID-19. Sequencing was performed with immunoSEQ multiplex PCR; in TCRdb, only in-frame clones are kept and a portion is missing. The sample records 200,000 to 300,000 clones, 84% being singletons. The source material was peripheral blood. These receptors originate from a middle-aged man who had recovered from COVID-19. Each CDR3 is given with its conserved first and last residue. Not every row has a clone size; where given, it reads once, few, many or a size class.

CDR3: CSVPRGLKDIQYF; J: TRBJ2-4; size: NA; V: TRBV29-1
CDR3: CASSPRDRNTEAFF; J: TRBJ1-1; size: NA; V: TRBV5-4
CDR3: CASSPPTGDGDEQFF; J: TRBJ2-1; size: NA; V: TRBV5-1
CDR3: CASKRGGPYNSPLHF; J: TRBJ1-6; size: NA; V: TRBV19
CDR3: CASSLGLAGSTDTQYF; J: TRBJ2-3; size: NA; V: TRBV28
CDR3: CATSPLGPRQALTTEAFF; J: TRBJ1-1; size: NA; V: TRBV15
CDR3: CASSQIVLCRAYTEAFF; J: TRBJ1-1; size: NA; V: TRBV23-1
CDR3: CASSRQTGTQETQYF; J: TRBJ2-5; size: NA; V: TRBV5-1
CDR3: CASGGGRLTEAFF; J: TRBJ1-1; size: NA; V: TRBV12-5
CDR3: CASSLDLSRGLYGYTF; J: TRBJ1-2; size: NA; V: TRBV11-2
CDR3: CASSQWEAKVLSQPQHF; J: TRBJ1-5; size: few; V: TRBV23-1
CDR3: CASSGTLAGSTDTQYF; J: TRBJ2-3; size: NA; V: TRBV9
CDR3: CASSLRQGNTGELFF; J: TRBJ2-2; size: NA; V: TRBV7-7
CDR3: CASSERTGHSPLHF; J: TRBJ1-6; size: NA; V: TRBV2
CDR3: CASSRQGATNEKLFF; J: TRBJ1-4; size: NA; V: TRBV11-2
CDR3: CASSPPLGTSGVTDTQYF; J: TRBJ2-3; size: NA; V: TRBV18
CDR3: CASSPSVTGGSEGYTF; J: TRBJ1-2; size: NA; V: TRBV18
CDR3: CASSSSGGYQETQYF; J: TRBJ2-5; size: NA; V: TRBV2
CDR3: CASSLSQYEKLFF; J: TRBJ1-4; size: once; V: TRBV7-9
CDR3: CASSESPGNTIYF; J: TRBJ1-3; size: once; V: TRBV7-2
CDR3: CASGWGPDRGQETQYF; J: TRBJ2-5; size: NA; V: TRBV5-1
CDR3: CASSSTSKNTQYF; J: TRBJ2-3; size: NA; V: TRBV11-2
CDR3: CASGTTSSTDTQYF; J: TRBJ2-3; size: NA; V: TRBV9
CDR3: CVRWRTEAFF; J: TRBJ1-1; size: once; V: TRBV7-5
CDR3: CAWSVSKNTEAFF; J: TRBJ1-1; size: NA; V: TRBV30
CDR3: CAWGTGLYEQYF; J: TRBJ2-7; size: NA; V: TRBV30
CDR3: CAISESLSSYEQYF; J: TRBJ2-7; size: once; V: TRBV10-3
CDR3: CASSLGFLAGEETQYF; J: TRBJ2-5; size: NA; V: TRBV11-3
CDR3: CASSVGLAAAGTQYF; J: TRBJ2-3; size: NA; V: TRBV9
CDR3: CASSLARQSTDTQYF; J: TRBJ2-3; size: NA; V: TRBV5-6
CDR3: CAISEGLAPSPYYEQYF; J: TRBJ2-7; size: NA; V: TRBV10-3
CDR3: CASARTPLTAYGYTF; J: TRBJ1-2; size: few; V: TRBV2
CDR3: CASSLRGGALETQYF; J: TRBJ2-5; size: NA; V: TRBV7-2
CDR3: CASSPARGSGGNTEAFF; J: TRBJ1-1; size: NA; V: TRBV18
CDR3: CASSDVPGQGGYEQYF; J: TRBJ2-7; size: NA; V: TRBV6-1
CDR3: CASSLGQGAGGYTF; J: TRBJ1-2; size: NA; V: TRBV7-2
CDR3: CASSAGQGNTIYF; J: TRBJ1-3; size: NA; V: TRBV5-4
CDR3: CAWSVRVGQGNYGYTF; J: TRBJ1-2; size: NA; V: TRBV30
CDR3: CASSQALASSGNTIYF; J: TRBJ1-3; size: once; V: TRBV14
CDR3: CASRLAGRRNTGELFF; J: TRBJ2-2; size: NA; V: TRBV27
CDR3: CASSIGVPLTGPYEQYF; J: TRBJ2-7; size: once; V: TRBV19
CDR3: CASSLDLARAYEQYF; J: TRBJ2-7; size: few; V: TRBV7-2
CDR3: CASSIAGRGYGYTF; J: TRBJ1-2; size: NA; V: TRBV19
CDR3: CASSLAGTSGNTNTQYF; J: TRBJ2-3; size: NA; V: TRBV5-1
CDR3: CSVVHGASYEQYF; J: TRBJ2-7; size: NA; V: TRBV29-1
CDR3: CASSVDSYSGNTIYF; J: TRBJ1-3; size: NA; V: TRBV9
CDR3: CASSTHRDRRNFNYGYTF; J: TRBJ1-2; size: NA; V: TRBV19
CDR3: CATQGTGNTEAFF; J: TRBJ1-1; size: once; V: TRBV15
CDR3: CASSTGVGTEAFF; J: TRBJ1-1; size: few; V: TRBV7-9
CDR3: CATSTDGGAYGYTF; J: TRBJ1-2; size: NA; V: TRBV15
CDR3: CASKKGITDTQYF; J: TRBJ2-3; size: NA; V: TRBV19
CDR3: CASSVVSLSTDTQYF; J: TRBJ2-3; size: NA; V: TRBV9
CDR3: CAWSGGQAFNEKLFF; J: TRBJ1-4; size: NA; V: TRBV30